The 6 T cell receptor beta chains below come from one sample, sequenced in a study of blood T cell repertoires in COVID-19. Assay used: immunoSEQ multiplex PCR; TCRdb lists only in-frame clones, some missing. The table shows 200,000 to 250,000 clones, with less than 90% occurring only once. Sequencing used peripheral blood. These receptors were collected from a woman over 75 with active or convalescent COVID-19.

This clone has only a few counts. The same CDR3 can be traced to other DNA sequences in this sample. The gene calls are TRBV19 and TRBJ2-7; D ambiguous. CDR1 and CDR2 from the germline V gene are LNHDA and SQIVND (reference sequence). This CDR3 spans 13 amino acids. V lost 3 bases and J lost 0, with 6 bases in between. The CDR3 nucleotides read TGTGCCAGTAGTATTCCAGGCTCCTACGAGCAGTACTTC. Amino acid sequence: CASSIPGSYEQYF.

CDR3 nucleotide sequence: TGTGCCAGTCGCCCACAGGGGAACACTGAAGCTTTCTTT. Encoded protein: CASRPQGNTEAFF. The rearrangement links TRBV19 to TRBJ1-1; possibly TRBD1 for D (6 bases). The V and J ends lost 8 bases and 1 base respectively, with 11 bases between them. This CDR3 region has 13 residues. Germline CDR1 and CDR2: LNHDA and SQIVND (reference sequence).

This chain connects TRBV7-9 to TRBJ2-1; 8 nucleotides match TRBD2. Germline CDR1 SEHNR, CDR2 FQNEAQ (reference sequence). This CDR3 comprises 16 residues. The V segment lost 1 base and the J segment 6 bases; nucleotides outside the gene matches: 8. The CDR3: CASSLGGTSNSNEQFF. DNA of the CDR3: TGTGCCAGCAGCTTAGGCGGGACTAGTAATAGCAATGAGCAGTTCTTC.

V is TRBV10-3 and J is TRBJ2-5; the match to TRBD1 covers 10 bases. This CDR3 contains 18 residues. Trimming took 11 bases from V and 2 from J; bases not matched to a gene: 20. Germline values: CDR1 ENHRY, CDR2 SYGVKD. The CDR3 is CASSAPGQGRTGQETQYF. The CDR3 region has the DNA TGTGCCTCGTCCGCCCCGGGACAGGGGCGTACTGGGCAAGAGACCCAGTACTTC.

In DNA form, the CDR3 reads TGTGCCAGTACTCATAGGGACAGGAGGGAGAATGAGCAGTTCTTC. It is translated as CASTHRDRRENEQFF. The V and J genes are TRBV7-2 and TRBJ2-1, with 8 positions matching TRBD1. CDR1 and CDR2 from the germline V gene are SGHTA and FQGNSA. After removal of 9 bases from V and 7 bases from J, the junction contained 14 bases not matched to a gene. This CDR3 is 15 amino acids long.

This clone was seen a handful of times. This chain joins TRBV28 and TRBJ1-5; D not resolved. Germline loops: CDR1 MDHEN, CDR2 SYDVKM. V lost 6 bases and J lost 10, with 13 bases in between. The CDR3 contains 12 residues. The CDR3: CASSQQHPPQHF. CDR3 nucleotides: TGTGCCAGCAGCCAACAGCACCCACCCCAGCATTTT. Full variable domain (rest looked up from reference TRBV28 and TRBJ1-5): DVKVTQSSRYLVKRTGEKVFLECVQDMDHENMFWYRQDPGLGLRLIYFSYDVKMKEKGDIPEGYSVSREKKERFSLILESASTNQTSMYLCASSQQHPPQHFGDGTRLSIL.